This passage covers 25 T cell receptor beta chains from one sample sequenced in a study of OX40 agonist ivuxolimab in advanced cancers. Repertoires were generated with immunoSEQ multiplex PCR, while TCRdb's copy carries only in-frame clones and drops some. The table shows some 66,000 clones, with about 87% occurring only once. Source: CD4+ or CD8+ T cells sorted from blood, taken in a trial of the OX40 agonist ivuxolimab. All receptors derive from an adult with an advanced solid tumor such as melanoma, head and neck, liver or kidney cancer.

The chain is built from TRBV6-4 and TRBJ1-5, with D possibly matching TRBD1 (5 bases). V lost 6 bases, J lost 1 base, and 10 bases lay in between. Germline V lookup: CDR1 MRHNA, CDR2 SNTAGT. CDR3 size: 14 residues. The CDR3 reads CASSREASNQPQHF. The CDR3 DNA reads as TGTGCCAGCAGCAGGGAGGCCAGCAATCAGCCCCAGCATTTT.

The chain employs TRBV7-8 and TRBJ2-7, with TRBD2 identical over 7 bases. The junction had 14 bases not matched to a gene; V was cut back by 8 bases and J by 7 bases. This CDR3 is 14 amino acids long. CDR1 is SGHVS and CDR2 is FQNEAQ in the germline V gene. This chain's CDR3 is CASVLLATTGEQYF. The CDR3 nucleotides are TGTGCCAGCGTCTTACTAGCGACCACGGGAGAGCAGTACTTC.

The V and J genes are TRBV7-6 and TRBJ2-7; D remains ambiguous. Per the germline V gene, CDR1 is SGHVS and CDR2 is FNYEAQ. Trimming removed 2 bases at V and 3 bases at J, with 14 bases between. The CDR3 consists of 15 residues. The CDR3 sequence: CASSLTEAIFYEQYF. CDR3 nucleotides: TGTGCCAGCAGCTTAACGGAAGCAATATTCTACGAGCAGTACTTC. The full variable domain, completed using reference TRBV7-6 and TRBJ2-7, is GAGVSQSPRYKVTKRGQDVALRCDPISGHVSLYWYRQALGQGPEFLTYFNYEAQQDKSGLPNDRFSAERPEGSISTLTIQRTEQRDSAMYRCASSLTEAIFYEQYFGPGTRLTVT.

This chain uses TRBV21-1 with TRBJ2-3; the DNA was not compared with TRBD2, the D call given in the table. TRBV21-1 is given as a pseudogene. CDR3 length: 17 amino acids. The CDR3 nucleotides are TGTGCCAGCAGCAAAGAGGCAGCGGGGGGGGTAACAGATACGCAGTATTTT. Amino acid sequence: CASSKEAAGGVTDTQYF.

The chain links TRBV15 to TRBJ2-1; D unresolved. This CDR3 spans 16 amino acids. Germline-derived CDR1 and CDR2 are LNHNV and YYDKDF (reference sequence). V was pared by 7 bases and J by 0 bases, with 16 bases between. The CDR3 spells CATNPRQTTSYNEQFF. The CDR3, as DNA: TGTGCCACCAACCCTCGCCAGACCACCTCCTACAATGAGCAGTTCTTC.

This clone was counted a few times. This chain connects TRBV19 to TRBJ1-5, with D perhaps TRBD1 (6 bases). V dropped 4 bases and J dropped 3 bases, with 19 bases sitting between them. The germline V gene has CDR1 LNHDA and CDR2 SQIVND (reference sequence). The CDR3 is 17 amino acids. CDR3 residues: CASSKPHITGYNQPQHF. The CDR3 DNA sequence: TGTGCCAGTAGTAAACCCCACATTACAGGGTACAATCAGCCCCAGCATTTT.

This chain links TRBV5-1 with TRBJ1-1; no clear D. CDR1 is SGHRS and CDR2 is YFSETQ in the germline V gene. This CDR3 has 14 amino acids. The V end was cut by 0 bases, the J end by 4 bases, with 10 bases between. Here the CDR3 DNA reads TGCGCCAGCAGCTTGGCCGCGGCGGCCACTGAAGCTTTCTTT. It specifies CASSLAAAATEAFF. Full variable domain (remainder filled in from reference TRBV5-1 and TRBJ1-1): KAGVTQTPRYLIKTRGQQVTLSCSPISGHRSVSWYQQTPGQGLQFLFEYFSETQRNKGNFPGRFSGRQFSNSRSEMNVSTLELGDSALYLCASSLAAAATEAFFGQGTRLTVV.

About this clone: The identical CDR3 is also encoded by other nucleotide sequences in the sample. The chain recombines TRBV30 with TRBJ2-3, with TRBD2 as a possible D gene (5 bases). The CDR3 consists of 11 residues. Trimming took off 5 bases at V and 5 bases at J, with 8 bases between the two ends. CDR1 is GTSNPN, CDR2 SVGIG, per germline (reference sequence). CDR3 in amino acids: CAWGRGDTQYF. Written as DNA, the CDR3 is TGTGCCTGGGGGAGAGGAGATACGCAGTATTTT.

The chain recombines TRBV29-1 with TRBJ1-1, with D perhaps matching TRBD1 (5 bases). From germline, CDR1 is SQVTM and CDR2 ANQGSEA. V lost 8 bases and J 5 bases, leaving 12 bases between the germline ends. The CDR3 is 11 residues long. The CDR3 DNA is TGCAGCTCTCGGGGGGTTACTGAAGCTTTCTTT. As protein: CSSRGVTEAFF.

This CDR3 is CASSFQEDGTQYF. The DNA of the CDR3 is TGCGCCAGCAGCTTTCAGGAGGACGGGACCCAGTACTTC. The chain has TRBV5-1 and TRBJ2-5; weak D call: TRBD2 (5 bases). CDR3 length: 13 amino acids. The germline V and J ends were trimmed by 2 bases and 7 bases, with 12 bases remaining between them. Germline V CDR1 and CDR2: SGHRS, YFSETQ.

The chain joins TRBV19 to TRBJ2-1; a possible D gene is TRBD1 (6 bases). The V and J ends lost 5 bases and 2 bases respectively, with 19 bases between them. Per the germline V gene, CDR1 is LNHDA and CDR2 is SQIVND (reference sequence). The CDR3 consists of 17 residues. The CDR3 DNA reads TGTGCCAGTAGTCCATATGGACAGTTACGCACCTACAATGAGCAGTTCTTC. Translated, it gives CASSPYGQLRTYNEQFF.

CDR3 loop: CASSQGERSSYEQYF. The CDR3 nucleotides are TGCGCCAGCAGCCAAGGGGAAAGAAGCTCCTACGAGCAGTACTTC. The J gene is TRBJ2-7, the V gene TRBV4-1; D gene uncertain. Germline assignment: CDR1 MGHRA and CDR2 YSYEKL. V shed 1 base and J shed 0 bases, with 10 bases lying between them. The CDR3 is 15 amino acids.

The chain carries TRBV11-2 and TRBJ1-1; the D is unclear. CDR3 size: 14 residues. Germline V gene data show CDR1 as SGHAT and CDR2 as FQNNGV. Deletions cut 5 bases from V and 1 base from J, with 11 bases between. CDR3 coding DNA: TGTGCCAGCAGCGTGAAGGAAGGGAACACTGAAGCTTTCTTT. Protein: CASSVKEGNTEAFF.

The CDR3 DNA follows: TGTGCCAGCCGTCCTAATCGGGGGCCGCGCCTCAATCAGCCCCAGCATTTT. Its protein product is CASRPNRGPRLNQPQHF. The chain links TRBV28 to TRBJ1-5; D perhaps matches TRBD1 (6 bases). V lost 8 bases, J lost 3 bases, and 23 bases lay in between. Germline V lookup: CDR1 MDHEN, CDR2 SYDVKM. This CDR3 is built from 17 residues.

The V and J genes are TRBV2 and TRBJ2-1; D possibly matches TRBD1 or TRBD2 (5 bases each). This CDR3 is 12 amino acids long. Germline CDR1 and CDR2: SNHLY and FYNNEI. Trimming removed 9 bases from V and 7 bases from J, with 13 bases in between. CDR3 protein: CASGGSGNEQFF. The CDR3 nucleotides read TGTGCCAGTGGGGGATCGGGTAATGAGCAGTTCTTC.

This clone was detected only a few times. This chain joins TRBV5-4 and TRBJ1-5; D gene ambiguous. Trimming left V 4 bases short and J 5 bases short, with 10 bases between. The CDR3 has 13 residues. Germline V gene lookup returns CDR1 SGHNT and CDR2 YYREEE (reference sequence). CDR3 region: CASSLDGDQPQHF. The DNA for the CDR3 is TGTGCCAGCAGCCTGGACGGGGATCAGCCCCAGCATTTT.

The rearrangement uses TRBV18 and TRBJ2-7, with 10 bases that match TRBD2. J was trimmed by 4 bases and V by 3 bases; bases with no gene match: 6. Germline CDR1 is KGHSH and CDR2 is LQKENI. The CDR3 contains 15 residues. The CDR3 is CASSPGGTSAYEQYF. CDR3 DNA sequence: TGTGCCAGCTCACCTGGAGGGACTAGCGCGTACGAGCAGTACTTC. Variable domain in full (rest from reference TRBV18 and TRBJ2-7): NAGVMQNPRHLVRRRGQEARLRCSPMKGHSHVYWYRQLPEEGLKFMVYLQKENIIDESGMPKERFSAEFPKEGPSILRIQQVVRGDSAAYFCASSPGGTSAYEQYFGPGTRLTVT.

V usage is TRBV14 and J usage is TRBJ1-6; TRBD1 is a possible D gene (6 bases). The CDR3 runs 17 residues. Looked up from germline, CDR1 is SGHDN and CDR2 is FVKESK. V was clipped by 0 bases and J by 6 bases, with 15 bases between them. Here the CDR3 DNA reads TGTGCCAGCAGCCAAGATAGGGCGGGGGGGGCTAATTCACCCCTCCACTTT. Amino acids: CASSQDRAGGANSPLHF.

This sequence joins TRBV5-1 and TRBJ1-2; TRBD1 matches at 7 bases. CDR3 length: 14 residues. The trim removed 0 bases at V and 4 bases at J, leaving 3 bases unmatched. Germline V gene sequence: CDR1 SGHRS, CDR2 YFSETQ. This CDR3 reads CASSLVGTVYGYTF. The CDR3 DNA is TGCGCCAGCAGCTTGGTAGGGACAGTCTATGGCTACACCTTC.

The rearrangement uses TRBV19 and TRBJ2-5, with D unresolved. Looked up from germline, CDR1 is LNHDA and CDR2 is SQIVND (reference sequence). The CDR3 is 12 amino acids. V lost 8 bases and J lost 5, with 12 bases in between. CDR3 sequence: CASSRVGETQYF. CDR3 in DNA: TGTGCCAGTTCAAGGGTAGGGGAGACCCAGTACTTC.

This clone was picked up one time. The V call is TRBV27, the J call TRBJ1-2; possible D gene TRBD1, 6 bases. The CDR3 has 12 amino acids. The V end was cut by 8 bases, the J end by 8 bases, with 15 bases between. CDR1 and CDR2 (germline): MNHEY, SMNVEV (reference sequence). The CDR3: CASGPSGGGYTF. The DNA of the CDR3 is TGTGCCAGCGGCCCGTCGGGGGGCGGCTACACCTTC.

V usage is TRBV28 and J usage is TRBJ2-1; TRBD2 aligns across 8 bases. Germline loops: CDR1 MDHEN, CDR2 SYDVKM. Trimming cost V 4 bases and J 3 bases; bases outside gene matches: 5. The CDR3 runs to 15 residues. The CDR3 reads CASSSQRGYYNEQFF. CDR3 coding DNA: TGTGCCAGCAGTTCCCAGCGGGGGTACTACAATGAGCAGTTCTTC.

The chain links TRBV28 to TRBJ2-1; the match to TRBD2 covers 7 bases. The CDR3 loop spans 11 amino acids. Germline CDR1 and CDR2: MDHEN and SYDVKM. The V gene end was trimmed by 10 bases and the J gene end by 9 bases; junction bases not matched to a gene: 6. In nucleotides, the CDR3 is TGTGCCACGTACGGGGGGATTGAGCAGTTCTTC. It encodes CATYGGIEQFF.

The chain joins TRBV2 to TRBJ2-2; 10 bases are a match to TRBD1. CDR3 length: 16 residues. V shed 5 bases and J 4 bases; nucleotides not matched to a gene: 7. Germline assignment: CDR1 SNHLY and CDR2 FYNNEI. CDR3 bases: TGTGCCAGCAGTAAGGACAGGGGGTCCTTCACCGGGGAGCTGTTTTTT. Amino acids: CASSKDRGSFTGELFF.

The table lists this clone with a count of one. This chain connects TRBV4-1 to TRBJ1-2; tentative D call: TRBD1 (5 bases). CDR1 and CDR2 (germline): MGHRA, YSYEKL. The V end lost 2 bases, the J end lost 5 bases, and 12 bases lay between the germline ends. The CDR3 length is 14 residues. DNA of the CDR3: TGCGCCAGCAGCCAACCCGCCGGGGGTTATGGCTACACCTTC. Translated: CASSQPAGGYGYTF.